This T cell receptor beta chain is drawn from a study of blood T cells in healthy people across ages. Study results and limitations: A strong correlation was found between TCR beta diversity and the percentage of naive T cells. Estimated diversity that came from one million T cells was considered an underestimate.

Trimming removed 4 bases from V and 2 bases from J, with 14 bases in between. This CDR3 contains 15 residues. In germline, CDR1 is MGHRA, CDR2 YSYEKL. Then a second PCR, running roughly 7 to 11 cycles, was carried out with a sample-barcoded 5' primer and a J-beta primer mix. TCRdb reprocessed the 5' RACE reads via MiXCR and lists one record per CDR3 protein. The sample carries around 1,700,000 distinct CDR3 sequences, 28% recorded once. As regards this clonotype: Its antigen is as yet unknown.

The clonotype originates from a woman in her thirties in good health. Specimen: blood. The V call is TRBV4-1, the J call TRBJ1-2, with D tentatively TRBD1 (5 bases). CDR3 sequence: CASSPSEAGNYGYTF. Written as DNA, the CDR3 is TGCGCCAGCAGCCCCTCAGAGGCAGGGAACTATGGCTACACCTTC.